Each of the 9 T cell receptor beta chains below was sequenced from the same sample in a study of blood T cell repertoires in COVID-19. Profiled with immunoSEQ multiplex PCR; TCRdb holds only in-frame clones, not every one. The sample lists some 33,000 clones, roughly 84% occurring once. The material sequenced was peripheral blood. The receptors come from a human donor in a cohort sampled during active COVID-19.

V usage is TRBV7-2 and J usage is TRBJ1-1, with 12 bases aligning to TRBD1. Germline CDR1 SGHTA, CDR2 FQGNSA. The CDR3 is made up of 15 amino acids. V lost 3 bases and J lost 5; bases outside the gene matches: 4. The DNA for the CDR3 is TGTGCCAGCAGCTTGTGGGGACAGGGGGCGACTGAAGCTTTCTTT. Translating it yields CASSLWGQGATEAFF. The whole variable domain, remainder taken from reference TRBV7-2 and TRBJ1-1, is GAGVSQSPSNKVTEKGKDVELRCDPISGHTALYWYRQSLGQGLEFLIYFQGNSAPDKSGLPSDRFSAERTGGSVSTLTIQRTQQEDSAVYLCASSLWGQGATEAFFGQGTRLTVV.

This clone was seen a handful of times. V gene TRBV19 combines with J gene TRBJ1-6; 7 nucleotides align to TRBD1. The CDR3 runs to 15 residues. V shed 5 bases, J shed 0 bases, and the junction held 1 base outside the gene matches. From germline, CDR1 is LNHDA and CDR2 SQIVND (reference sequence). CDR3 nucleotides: TGTGCCAGTAGTCGACAGGGCTCCTATAATTCACCCCTCCACTTT. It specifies CASSRQGSYNSPLHF.

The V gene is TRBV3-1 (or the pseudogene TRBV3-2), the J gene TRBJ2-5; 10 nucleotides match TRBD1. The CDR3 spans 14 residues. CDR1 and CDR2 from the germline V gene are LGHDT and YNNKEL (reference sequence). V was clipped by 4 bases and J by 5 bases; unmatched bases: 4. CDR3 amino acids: CASSRQGARETQYF. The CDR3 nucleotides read TGTGCCAGCAGCCGACAGGGGGCGCGGGAGACCCAGTACTTC.

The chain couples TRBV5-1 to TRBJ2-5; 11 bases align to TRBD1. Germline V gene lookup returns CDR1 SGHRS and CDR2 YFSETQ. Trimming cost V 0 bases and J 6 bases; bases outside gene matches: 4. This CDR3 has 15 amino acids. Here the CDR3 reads CASSLAGQGAKTQYF. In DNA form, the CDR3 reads TGCGCCAGCAGCTTGGCCGGACAGGGGGCAAAGACCCAGTACTTC.

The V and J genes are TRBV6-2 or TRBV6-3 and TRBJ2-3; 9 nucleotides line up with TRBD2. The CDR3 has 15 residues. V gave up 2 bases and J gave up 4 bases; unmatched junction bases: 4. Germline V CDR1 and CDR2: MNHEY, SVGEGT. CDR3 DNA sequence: TGTGCCAGCAGTTACGGCGGGGGGGCACCAGATACGCAGTATTTT. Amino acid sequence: CASSYGGGAPDTQYF.

The CDR3 here is CSVAGTGAETQYF. CDR3 nucleotides: TGCAGCGTGGCCGGGACAGGGGCTGAGACCCAGTACTTC. The V and J genes are TRBV29-1 and TRBJ2-5; TRBD1 agrees at 10 bases. This CDR3 spans 13 amino acids. Germline trimming cut 6 bases from V and 5 bases from J; bases unmatched to any gene: 6. Looked up from germline, CDR1 is SQVTM and CDR2 is ANQGSEA. The entire variable domain, with the rest obtained from reference TRBV29-1 and TRBJ2-5, is as follows: SAVISQKPSRDICQRGTSLTIQCQVDSQVTMMFWYRQQPGQSLTLIATANQGSEATYESGFVIDKFPISRPNLTFSTLTVSNMSPEDSSIYLCSVAGTGAETQYFGPGTRLLVL.

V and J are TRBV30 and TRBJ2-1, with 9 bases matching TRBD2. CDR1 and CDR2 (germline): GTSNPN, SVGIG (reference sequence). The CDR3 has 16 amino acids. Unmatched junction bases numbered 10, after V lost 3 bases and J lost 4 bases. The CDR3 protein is CAWRRIAGALYNEQFF. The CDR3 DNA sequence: TGTGCCTGGAGGAGAATAGCGGGGGCCCTTTACAATGAGCAGTTCTTC. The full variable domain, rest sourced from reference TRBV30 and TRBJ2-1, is SQTIHQWPATLVQPVGSPLSLECTVEGTSNPNLYWYRQAAGRGLQLLFYSVGIGQISSEVPQNLSASRPQDRQFILSSKKLLLSDSGFYLCAWRRIAGALYNEQFFGPGTRLTVL.

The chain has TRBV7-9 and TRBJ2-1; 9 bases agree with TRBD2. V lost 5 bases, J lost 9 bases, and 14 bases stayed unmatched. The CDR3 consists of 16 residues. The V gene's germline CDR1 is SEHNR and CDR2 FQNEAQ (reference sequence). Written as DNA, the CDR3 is TGTGCCAGCAGCGCTCGGGTTAGCGGGGGTTGGGGTGAGCAGTTCTTC. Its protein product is CASSARVSGGWGEQFF.

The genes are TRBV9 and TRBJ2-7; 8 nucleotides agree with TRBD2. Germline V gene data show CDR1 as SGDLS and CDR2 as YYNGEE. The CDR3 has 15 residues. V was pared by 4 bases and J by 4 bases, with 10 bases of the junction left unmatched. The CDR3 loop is CASSPGAGGAYEQYF. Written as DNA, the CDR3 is TGTGCCAGCAGCCCCGGGGCGGGGGGCGCATACGAGCAGTACTTC.